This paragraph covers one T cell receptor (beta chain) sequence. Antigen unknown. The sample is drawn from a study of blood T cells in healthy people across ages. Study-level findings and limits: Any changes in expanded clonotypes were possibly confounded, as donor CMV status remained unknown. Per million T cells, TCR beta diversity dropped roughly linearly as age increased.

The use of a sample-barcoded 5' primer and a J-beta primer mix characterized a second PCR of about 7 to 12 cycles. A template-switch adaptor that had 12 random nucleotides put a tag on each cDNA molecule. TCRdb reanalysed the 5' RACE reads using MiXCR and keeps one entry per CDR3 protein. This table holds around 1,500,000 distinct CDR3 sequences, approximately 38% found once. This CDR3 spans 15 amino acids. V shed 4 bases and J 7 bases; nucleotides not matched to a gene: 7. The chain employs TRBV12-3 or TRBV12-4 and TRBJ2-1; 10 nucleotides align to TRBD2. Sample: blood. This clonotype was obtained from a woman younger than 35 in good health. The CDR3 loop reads CASSWLAGVGNEQFF. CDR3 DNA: TGTGCCAGCAGTTGGCTAGCGGGAGTGGGGAATGAGCAGTTCTTC.